This entry features one T cell receptor beta chain sequence. Its antigen is as yet unknown. This sample was taken from a study of vaccination and CD4 T cells after COVID-19. Across the study: Six males and four females, two of them Hispanic, were enrolled as convalescents. No peptide, an HIV-1 Nef pool, or a CEFX pool was what each control culture received.

Trimming took off 0 bases at V and 4 bases at J, with 9 bases between the two ends. The germline CDR1 and CDR2 sequences are LGHNA and YSLEER. The CDR3 length is 14 residues. Researchers used the Oncomine TCR Beta short-read assay to sequence DNA from cultured CD4+ T cells. TCRdb called the PCR reads again in MiXCR, with one record for every CDR3 protein. Counted here are roughly 8,400 distinct CDR3 sequences, about two thirds occurring once; the ten biggest clones make up roughly two fifths. As to treatment: 10-day PBMC culture with coronavirus spike peptide pools or control peptides (ViraFEST assay).

The sequence came from a human donor who had recovered from COVID-19. The J gene is TRBJ2-5, the V gene TRBV4-3; TRBD2 might be the D (5 bases). The specimen sequenced was CD4+ T cells from blood, cultured in vitro. CDR3 in DNA: TGCGCCAGCAGCCAAGATACTAGTCGAGAGACCCAGTACTTC. As protein: CASSQDTSRETQYF.